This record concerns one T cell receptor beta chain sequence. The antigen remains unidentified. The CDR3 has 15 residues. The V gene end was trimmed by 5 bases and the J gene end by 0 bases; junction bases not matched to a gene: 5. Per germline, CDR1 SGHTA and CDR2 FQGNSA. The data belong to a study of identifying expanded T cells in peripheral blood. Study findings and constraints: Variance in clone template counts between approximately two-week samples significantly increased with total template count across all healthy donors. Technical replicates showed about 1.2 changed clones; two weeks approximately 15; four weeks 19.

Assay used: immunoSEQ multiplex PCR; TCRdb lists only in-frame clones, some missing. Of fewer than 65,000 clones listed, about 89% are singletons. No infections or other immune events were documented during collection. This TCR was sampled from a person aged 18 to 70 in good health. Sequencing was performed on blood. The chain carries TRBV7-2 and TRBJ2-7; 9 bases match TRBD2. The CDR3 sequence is CASSQLSGSSYEQYF. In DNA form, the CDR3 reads TGTGCCAGCAGCCAGCTTAGCGGGAGCTCCTACGAGCAGTACTTC.